The clone carrying this T cell receptor (beta chain) came up a few times. Its antigen is not identified. Germline CDR1 and CDR2: MNHNS and SASEGT. CDR3 length: 11 amino acids. The sample belongs to a study of T cell repertoires in cytomegalovirus infection. Study overall: Used in the study were CMV epitopes, some recently identified and HLA-C-restricted, others well-studied and HLA-B-restricted. Public signatures in TCR beta pointed to CMV infection and matching HLA type. Study-level points and caveats: Summed public TCR beta family frequency identified CMV carriers bearing the relevant HLA. HLA-C-restricted CMV clonotypes gave the most frequent clonotype in two of eight donors.

TCRdb re-called the reads through MiXCR, storing one row per CDR3 protein. The repertoire includes some 940,000 distinct CDR3 sequences, approximately 31% of them detected once, and around 15% sits in the top ten. The sequence was collected from a human donor in good health (CMV status not recorded). Some clones in this sample may be carry-over from other donors' samples. Sequencing used cultured CD8+ T cells from PBMCs, obtained from culture after CMV antigen stimulation. The rearrangement uses TRBV6-1 and TRBJ2-1; the D gene could be TRBD1 or TRBD2 (6 bases each). The CDR3 loop is CGTLGGNEQFF. The CDR3 bases are TGTGGGACCTTAGGGGGGAATGAGCAGTTCTTC.